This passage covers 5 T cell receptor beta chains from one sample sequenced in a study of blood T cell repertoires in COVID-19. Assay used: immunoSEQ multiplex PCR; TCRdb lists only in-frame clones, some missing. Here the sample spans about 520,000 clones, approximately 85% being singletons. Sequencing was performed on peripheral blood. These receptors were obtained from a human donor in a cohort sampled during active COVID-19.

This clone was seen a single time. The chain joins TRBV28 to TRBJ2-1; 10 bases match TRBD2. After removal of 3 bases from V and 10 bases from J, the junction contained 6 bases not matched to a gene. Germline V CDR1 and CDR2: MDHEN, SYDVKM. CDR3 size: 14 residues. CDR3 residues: CASSFASGSQEQFF. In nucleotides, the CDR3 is TGTGCCAGCAGTTTTGCTAGCGGGAGTCAAGAGCAGTTCTTC.

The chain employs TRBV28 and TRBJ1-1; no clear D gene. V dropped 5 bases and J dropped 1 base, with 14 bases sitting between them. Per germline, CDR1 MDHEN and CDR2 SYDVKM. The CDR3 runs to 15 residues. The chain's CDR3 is CASSSSIEENTEAFF. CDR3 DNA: TGTGCCAGCAGTAGTAGTATCGAGGAGAACACTGAAGCTTTCTTT.

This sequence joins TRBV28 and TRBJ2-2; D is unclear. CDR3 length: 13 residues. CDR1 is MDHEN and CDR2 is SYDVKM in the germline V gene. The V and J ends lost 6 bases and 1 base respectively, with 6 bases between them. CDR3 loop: CASRPGNTGELFF. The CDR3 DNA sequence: TGTGCCAGCAGACCAGGGAACACCGGGGAGCTGTTTTTT.

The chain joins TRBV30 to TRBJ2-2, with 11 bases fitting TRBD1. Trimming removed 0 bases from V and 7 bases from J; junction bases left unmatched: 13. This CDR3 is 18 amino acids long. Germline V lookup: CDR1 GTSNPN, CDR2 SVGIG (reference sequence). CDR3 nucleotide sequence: TGTGCCTGGAGTGTACATTCAGGACAGGGGGCGTGGGTCGGGGAGCTGTTTTTT. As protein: CAWSVHSGQGAWVGELFF.

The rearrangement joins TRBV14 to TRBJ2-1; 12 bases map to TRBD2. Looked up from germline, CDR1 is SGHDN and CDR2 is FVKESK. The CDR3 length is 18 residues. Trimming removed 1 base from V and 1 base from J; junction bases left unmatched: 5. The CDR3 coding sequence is TGTGCCAGCAGCCAAGTAGGACTAGCGGGGTTTTCCTACAATGAGCAGTTCTTC. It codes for CASSQVGLAGFSYNEQFF.